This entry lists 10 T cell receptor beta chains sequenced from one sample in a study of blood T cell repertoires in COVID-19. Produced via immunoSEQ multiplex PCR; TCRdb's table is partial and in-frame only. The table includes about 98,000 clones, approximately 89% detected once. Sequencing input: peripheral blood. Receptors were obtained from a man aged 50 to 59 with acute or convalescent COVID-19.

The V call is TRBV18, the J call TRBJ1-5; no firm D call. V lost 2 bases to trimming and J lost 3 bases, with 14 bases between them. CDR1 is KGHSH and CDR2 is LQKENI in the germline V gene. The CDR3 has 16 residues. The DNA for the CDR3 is TGTGCCAGCTCACCATACGTAAGAGGGTTCAATCAGCCCCAGCATTTT. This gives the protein CASSPYVRGFNQPQHF. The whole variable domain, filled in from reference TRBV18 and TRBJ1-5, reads NAGVMQNPRHLVRRRGQEARLRCSPMKGHSHVYWYRQLPEEGLKFMVYLQKENIIDESGMPKERFSAEFPKEGPSILRIQQVVRGDSAAYFCASSPYVRGFNQPQHFGDGTRLSIL.

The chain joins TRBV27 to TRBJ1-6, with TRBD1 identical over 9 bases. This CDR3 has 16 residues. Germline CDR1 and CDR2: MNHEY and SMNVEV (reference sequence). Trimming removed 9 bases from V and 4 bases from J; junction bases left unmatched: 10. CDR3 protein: CASRGDRELYNSPLHF. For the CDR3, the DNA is TGTGCCAGTAGGGGGGACAGGGAGTTGTATAATTCACCCCTCCACTTT.

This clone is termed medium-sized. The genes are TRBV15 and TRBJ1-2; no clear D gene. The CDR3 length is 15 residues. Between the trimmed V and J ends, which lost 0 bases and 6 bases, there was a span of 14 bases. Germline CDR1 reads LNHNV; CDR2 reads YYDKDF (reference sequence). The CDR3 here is CATSRDRDYQNGYTF. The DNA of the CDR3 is TGTGCCACCAGCAGAGACCGGGATTACCAGAATGGCTACACCTTC.

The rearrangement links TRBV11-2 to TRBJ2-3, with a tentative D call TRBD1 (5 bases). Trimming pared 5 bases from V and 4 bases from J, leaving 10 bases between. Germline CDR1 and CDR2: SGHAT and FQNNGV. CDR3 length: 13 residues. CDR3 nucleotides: TGTGCCAGCAGCCAATTGGGGCCAGATACGCAGTATTTT. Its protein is CASSQLGPDTQYF.

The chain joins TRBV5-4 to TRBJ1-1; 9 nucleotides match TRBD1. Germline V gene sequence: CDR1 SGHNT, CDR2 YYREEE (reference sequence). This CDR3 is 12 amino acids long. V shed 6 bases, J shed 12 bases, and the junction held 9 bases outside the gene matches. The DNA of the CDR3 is TGTGCCAGCACCACCGGGACAGGGTTGCCTTTCTTT. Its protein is CASTTGTGLPFF.

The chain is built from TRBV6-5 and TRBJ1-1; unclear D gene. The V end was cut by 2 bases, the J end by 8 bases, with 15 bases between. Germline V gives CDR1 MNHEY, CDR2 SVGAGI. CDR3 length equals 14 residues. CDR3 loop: CASSYDDDSREAFF. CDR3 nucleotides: TGTGCCAGCAGTTACGACGATGACTCTCGGGAAGCTTTCTTT.

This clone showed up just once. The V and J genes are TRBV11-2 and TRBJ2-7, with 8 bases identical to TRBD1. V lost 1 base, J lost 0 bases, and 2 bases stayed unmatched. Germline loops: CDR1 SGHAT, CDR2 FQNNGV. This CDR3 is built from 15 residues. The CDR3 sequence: CASSLGQGRSYEQYF. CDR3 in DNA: TGTGCCAGCAGCTTAGGACAGGGGCGCTCCTACGAGCAGTACTTC.

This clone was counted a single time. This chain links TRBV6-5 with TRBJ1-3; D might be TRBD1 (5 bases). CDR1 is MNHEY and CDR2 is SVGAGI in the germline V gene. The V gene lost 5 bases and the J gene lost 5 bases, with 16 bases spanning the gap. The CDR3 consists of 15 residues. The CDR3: CASSPDRKRRNTIYF. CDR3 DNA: TGTGCCAGCAGTCCCGACAGAAAGAGGAGAAACACCATATATTTT.

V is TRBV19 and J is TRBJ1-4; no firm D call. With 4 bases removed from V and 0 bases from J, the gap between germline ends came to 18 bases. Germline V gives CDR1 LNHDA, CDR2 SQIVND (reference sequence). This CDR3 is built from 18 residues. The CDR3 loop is CASSRLTLTDTTNEKLFF. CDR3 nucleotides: TGTGCCAGTAGTAGGCTGACATTAACTGACACAACTAATGAAAAACTGTTTTTT.

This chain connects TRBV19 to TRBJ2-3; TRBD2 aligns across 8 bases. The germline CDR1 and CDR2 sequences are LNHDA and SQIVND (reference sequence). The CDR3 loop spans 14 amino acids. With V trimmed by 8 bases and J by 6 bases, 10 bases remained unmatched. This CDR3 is CASRLAGGADTQYF. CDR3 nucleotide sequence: TGTGCCAGTCGCCTAGCGGGCGGGGCGGATACGCAGTATTTT.